This T cell receptor beta chain derives from a study of OX40 agonist ivuxolimab in advanced cancers. Study-wide background: With a range of roughly 20 to 80, age averaged 60 years, and more than 75% were male. Findings of the study overall: Some nonresponders likewise displayed low normalized T-cell clonal expansion. Clonal expansion among partial responders at 0.1-3.0 mg/kg ranked near the lowest.

Baseline was the first blood sampling point, followed by cycle 4 day 1 and cycle 7 day 1. Only in-frame clones appear in the TCRdb table, and some are missing; sequencing was by immunoSEQ multiplex PCR. The sample holds about 53,000 clones, approximately 84% seen once. Germline loops: CDR1 MDHEN, CDR2 SYDVKM. The CDR3 runs 14 residues. Trimming took off 5 bases at V and 5 bases at J, with 13 bases between the two ends. With respect to this clone: Its cognate antigen is unknown.

The sequence was obtained from an adult with an advanced solid tumor such as melanoma, head and neck, liver or kidney cancer. The chain links TRBV28 to TRBJ1-5; D gene unclear. Sequencing was performed on CD4+ or CD8+ T cells sorted from blood, taken in a trial of the OX40 agonist ivuxolimab. CDR3 DNA sequence: TGTGCCAGCAGTCCAATCCCCAGCCATCAGCCCCAGCATTTT. Protein: CASSPIPSHQPQHF.